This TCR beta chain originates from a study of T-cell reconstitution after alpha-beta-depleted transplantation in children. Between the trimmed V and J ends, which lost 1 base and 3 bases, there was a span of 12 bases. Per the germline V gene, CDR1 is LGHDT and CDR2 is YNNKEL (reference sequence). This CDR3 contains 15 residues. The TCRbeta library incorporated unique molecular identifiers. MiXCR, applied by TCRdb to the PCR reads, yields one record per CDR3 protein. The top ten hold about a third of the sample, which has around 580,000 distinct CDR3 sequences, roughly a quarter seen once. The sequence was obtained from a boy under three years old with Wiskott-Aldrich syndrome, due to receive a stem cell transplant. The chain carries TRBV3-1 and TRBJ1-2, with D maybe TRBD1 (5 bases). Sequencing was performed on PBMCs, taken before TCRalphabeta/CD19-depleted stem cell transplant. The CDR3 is CASSQAGREDYGYTF. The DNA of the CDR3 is TGTGCCAGCAGCCAAGCCGGCAGGGAAGACTATGGCTACACCTTC.